This is a list of T cell receptor beta chains from one sample in a study of CD8+CD57+ T cells in acquired aplastic anemia. One entry per CDR3 protein, called by TCRdb with MiXCR from the reads. Of around 500,000 distinct CDR3 sequences listed, over 25% are singletons. The source material was sorted CD4+, CD8+, or CD8+CD57+ T cells (not recorded which) from PBMCs. These receptors all stem from a human donor with aplastic anemia. The CDR3 runs from the conserved cysteine through the conserved F or W. A D gene is named only where the DNA matches it firmly. Expanded clones are given a class, and other clones once, few, many or no size at all.

length	D	V	J	size	DNA	CDR3
13	NA	TRBV5-5	TRBJ2-7	NA	TGTGCCAGCATTATCGGACCGGGCTACGAGCAGTACTTC	CASIIGPGYEQYF
14	TRBD2	TRBV14	TRBJ2-7	many	TGTGCCAGCAGCCCTAGCGGGGGGTCCTACGAGCAGTACTTC	CASSPSGGSYEQYF
15	NA	TRBV11-2	TRBJ2-5	few	TGTGCCAGCAGCTCCTGGGTTGCAATCCAAGAGACCCAGTACTTC	CASSSWVAIQETQYF
14	TRBD1	TRBV25-1	TRBJ1-2	NA	TGTGCCAGCAGTCTACAGGGGATGAACTATGGCTACACCTTC	CASSLQGMNYGYTF
13	NA	TRBV15	TRBJ2-1	NA	TGTGCCACCAGCAGGGAAGGACGCAATGAGCAGTTCTTC	CATSREGRNEQFF
16	TRBD2	TRBV7-8	TRBJ2-1	NA	TGTGCCAGCAGCTTACCTAGCGGGAGGGCAACGGGGGAGCAGTTCTTC	CASSLPSGRATGEQFF
18	TRBD1	TRBV24-1	TRBJ2-1	few	TGTGCCACCAGTGACAGCGGACAGGGGGATTTCTTCTACAATGAGCAGTTCTTC	CATSDSGQGDFFYNEQFF
13	NA	TRBV25-1	TRBJ2-1	NA	TGTGCCAGCAGATCCGCAATCTTTAGTGAGCAGTTCTTC	CASRSAIFSEQFF
15	NA	TRBV4-3	TRBJ1-6	many	TGCGCCAGCAGCCAAGTGGGGCAGTGGGCTTCACCCCTCCACTTT	CASSQVGQWASPLHF
12	NA	TRBV20-1	TRBJ1-1	NA	TGCAGTGCTAGAGCCGGGGCCGGCGAAGCTTTCTTT	CSARAGAGEAFF
14	NA	TRBV19	TRBJ2-1	many	TGTGCCAGTAGTATTTTGCGGGGAGGCGATGAGCAGTTCTTC	CASSILRGGDEQFF
15	NA	TRBV19	TRBJ2-7	many	TGTGCCAGTAGTATAGGGGGAGGCAGAACCTACGAGCAGTACTTC	CASSIGGGRTYEQYF
15	TRBD1	TRBV20-1	TRBJ2-2	few	TGCAGTGCTACGTGGACAGGGGGCACCACCGGGGAGCTGTTTTTT	CSATWTGGTTGELFF
15	TRBD1	TRBV7-4	TRBJ1-2	many	TGTGCCAGCAGCCCAGGGACAGGGGCAGGGTATGGCTACACCTTC	CASSPGTGAGYGYTF
14	NA	TRBV9	TRBJ2-5	many	TGTGCCAGCGGTCCGTCGCTTCGACAGGAGACCCAGTACTTC	CASGPSLRQETQYF
13	NA	TRBV30	TRBJ2-7	NA	TGTGCCTGGAGTGTATTGGGGGCGAGGGAGCAGTACTTC	CAWSVLGAREQYF
16	NA	TRBV20-1	TRBJ1-3	NA	TGCAGTGCTAGAGACCGCATACTCGGGGTTGGAAACACCATATATTTT	CSARDRILGVGNTIYF
13	NA	TRBV15	TRBJ2-3	many	TGTGCCACCAGCAGAGACCACACAGATACGCAGTATTTT	CATSRDHTDTQYF
14	NA	TRBV7-3	TRBJ2-2	NA	TGTGCCAGCAGCTCCGCGGGCTCCACCGGGGAGCTGTTTTTT	CASSSAGSTGELFF
11	TRBD1	TRBV29-1	TRBJ1-5	NA	TGCAGCTTGACAGGGAGTCAGCCCCAGCATTTT	CSLTGSQPQHF
17	NA	TRBV10-3	TRBJ2-6	many	TGTGCCATCAGCCATTCGGAACGGACAACTGGGGCCAACGTCCTGACTTTC	CAISHSERTTGANVLTF
16	NA	TRBV19	TRBJ1-2	NA	TGTGCCAGTCGCGGGACGGGACCTCGGAGGACCTATGGCTACACCTTC	CASRGTGPRRTYGYTF
15	TRBD1	TRBV9	TRBJ2-7	few	TGTGCCAGCAGCGAAACAGGGGGCGCAGGCGACGAGCAGTACTTC	CASSETGGAGDEQYF
13	NA	TRBV7-9	TRBJ1-2	many	TGTGCCAGCAGCCCTGGGGCAGCGGATGGCTACACCTTC	CASSPGAADGYTF
13	NA	TRBV10-3	TRBJ1-1	NA	TGTGCCAGCAGCCAGGTCATGAACACTGAAGCTTTCTTT	CASSQVMNTEAFF
13	NA	TRBV15	TRBJ2-7	NA	TGTGCCACCCTGAGGGGGGGCGCGGACGAGCAGTACTTC	CATLRGGADEQYF
15	TRBD1	TRBV5-1	TRBJ2-7	many	TGCGCCAGCAGCGCACCTGGCAGGGGGACCTACGAGCAGTACTTC	CASSAPGRGTYEQYF
14	TRBD1	TRBV29-1	TRBJ2-3	NA	TGCAGCGAACGAGGGACAGGTGGCACAGATACGCAGTATTTT	CSERGTGGTDTQYF
13	TRBD2	TRBV9	TRBJ2-7	many	TGTGCCAGCAGCACGGGGACTAGCGGGCGGCAGTACTTC	CASSTGTSGRQYF
16	NA	TRBV19	TRBJ2-1	NA	TGTGCCAGTAGCAGAACAGGGCCACAATTCGCTGGTGAGCAGTTCTTC	CASSRTGPQFAGEQFF
13	NA	TRBV2	TRBJ2-7	few	TGTGCCAGCAGAATGACATTCTCCTACGAGCAGTACTTC	CASRMTFSYEQYF
14	NA	TRBV6-1	TRBJ1-6	many	TGTGCCAGCACCGATACAAAGGGAAGCTCACCCCTCCACTTT	CASTDTKGSSPLHF
15	NA	TRBV6-1	TRBJ2-7	few	TGTGCCAGCAGTGAATGGGCTCACGCGGACTACGAGCAGTACTTC	CASSEWAHADYEQYF
18	TRBD2	TRBV10-3	TRBJ2-3	NA	TGTGCCATCAGTGAGTCTCGGCTAGCGGGGGGACGGACAGATACGCAGTATTTT	CAISESRLAGGRTDTQYF
14	NA	TRBV25-1	TRBJ1-1	NA	TGTGCCAGTAGGTTAGCGGAACGGGACACTGAAGCTTTCTTT	CASRLAERDTEAFF
9	NA	TRBV10-3	TRBJ2-2	NA	TGTGCCATCAGTGGGGAGCTGTTTTTT	CAISGELFF
12	TRBD2	TRBV20-1	TRBJ2-1	NA	TGCAGTGCGCAGCGGGGGGGCCGGGAGCAGTTCTTC	CSAQRGGREQFF
16	TRBD1	TRBV2	TRBJ1-2	many	TGTGCCAGCAGAAATAGACAGGGAGAGGGAAGCTATGGCTACACCTTC	CASRNRQGEGSYGYTF
16	NA	TRBV6-4	TRBJ1-2	NA	TGTGCCAGCAGTGACTTATTTAGCCCCTCTCTAGGGGGCTACACCTTC	CASSDLFSPSLGGYTF
14	NA	TRBV7-9	TRBJ1-4	few	TGTGCCAGCAGCTTGGGAGGCGCCCGGGAAAAACTGTTTTTT	CASSLGGAREKLFF
16	NA	TRBV11-2	TRBJ1-5	many	TGTGCCAGCAGCTTAATGGACGTAGGTAACAATCAGCCCCAGCATTTT	CASSLMDVGNNQPQHF
13	TRBD1	TRBV2	TRBJ1-6	NA	TGTGCCAGCAGTGCGGACAGGCCTTTAACCCTCCACTTT	CASSADRPLTLHF
14	TRBD1	TRBV4-3	TRBJ1-2	few	TGCGCCAGCAGCCGCCGGACAGGGGACTATGGCTACACCTTC	CASSRRTGDYGYTF
19	TRBD1	TRBV2	TRBJ1-2	few	TGTGCCACCAGTGATCCAGACAGGGGGCAACGGGGCGTTGACTATGGCTACACCTTC	CATSDPDRGQRGVDYGYTF
12	NA	TRBV20-1	TRBJ1-5	many	TGCAGTGCGAGACGGGTCAATCAGCCCCAGCATTTT	CSARRVNQPQHF
16	NA	TRBV4-2	TRBJ1-2	NA	TGTACCAGCAGCCAACAGTCATCTCGAGGAGGGTATGGCTACACCTTC	CTSSQQSSRGGYGYTF
12	TRBD1	TRBV20-1	TRBJ1-2	NA	TGCAGAGCGCTGGGCACAGGGGGAGGCTACACCTTC	CRALGTGGGYTF